Ten or more counts support the clone carrying this T cell receptor (beta chain). From germline, CDR1 is LGHNA and CDR2 YSLEER. There are 15 residues in the CDR3. Trimming left V 2 bases short and J 0 bases short, with 8 bases between. This sample was included in a study of identical twins. TCRdb recomputed calls from the 5' RACE reads with MiXCR, one row per CDR3 protein. Of roughly 220,000 distinct CDR3 sequences in the sample, 6% to 7% were seen once. In addition, the sample was reused for a study of T cells expressing NK-cell markers. In that study: In sorted CD3+CD56+NKG2C+, CD3+CD56+NKG2C- and CD3+CD56-NKG2C+ T cells, TCR beta repertoires were obtained. Of eight sequenced donors, seven were HCMV-seropositive and one HCMV-seronegative.

V and J are TRBV4-3 and TRBJ2-1; D is ambiguous. This receptor was obtained from a woman between 18 and 29 years old in good health. Material: CD8+ T cells sorted from blood. CDR3 in amino acids: CASSQHESSYNEQFF. The CDR3 bases are TGCGCCAGCAGCCAACATGAAAGCTCCTACAATGAGCAGTTCTTC.